This T cell receptor beta chain was recorded in a study of human T cells and chemical hapten exposure. V was pared by 2 bases and J by 0 bases, with 8 bases between. The V gene's germline CDR1 is ENHRY and CDR2 SYGVKD. CDR3 size: 15 residues. The time point is: pre-sensitization, week 0. Treatment of the sample: therapeutic diphenylcyclopropenone sensitization with weekly scalp DPC. It was from unfractionated whole blood that total RNA was extracted. Study-wide results and limits: TCRs above 1 in 1000 frequency did not change with DPC sensitization.

With regard to this clonotype: Antigen unknown.

The study's library attached unique molecular identifiers to single cDNA molecules. TCRdb independently ran MiXCR on the RACE reads; one entry per CDR3 protein. Of about 270,000 distinct CDR3 sequences in the sample, roughly 7.7% were seen once. This chain uses TRBV10-3 with TRBJ1-3; D gene uncertain. This specimen was whole blood, taken in connection with sensitization to the hapten diphenylcyclopropenone (DPC). The sequence was collected from a man between 18 and 35 years old with alopecia areata. Some clones in this sample may be carry-over from other donors' samples. DNA for the CDR3: TGTGCCATCAGTGAGGGCGGATACTCTGGAAACACCATATATTTT. This gives the protein CAISEGGYSGNTIYF.